These T cell receptor beta chains were read from a single sample in a study of OX40 agonist ivuxolimab in advanced cancers. Some clones are missing from TCRdb's copy, which holds only in-frame ones; the method was immunoSEQ multiplex PCR. The sample has some 83,000 clones, approximately 84% seen once. The input for sequencing was CD4+ or CD8+ T cells sorted from blood, taken in a trial of the OX40 agonist ivuxolimab. The receptors were gathered from an adult with an advanced solid tumor such as melanoma, head and neck, liver or kidney cancer. Each CDR3 is given with its conserved first and last residue.

CDR3 length: 14; V gene: TRBV6-1; J gene: TRBJ1-6; CDR3 protein: CASSLGTGNSPLHF
CDR3 length: 11; V gene: TRBV5-6; J gene: TRBJ2-5; CDR3 protein: CASRSTGAQYF
CDR3 length: 10; V gene: TRBV6-5; J gene: TRBJ1-1; CDR3 protein: CASGNTEAFF
CDR3 length: 13; V gene: TRBV11-3; J gene: TRBJ2-7; CDR3 protein: CASSLRYSYEQYF
CDR3 length: 16; V gene: TRBV4-1; J gene: TRBJ2-3; CDR3 protein: CASSQEERGGSDTQYF
CDR3 length: 16; V gene: TRBV5-1; J gene: TRBJ2-5; CDR3 protein: CASSPRLGTPAETQYF
CDR3 length: 15; V gene: TRBV19; J gene: TRBJ2-1; CDR3 protein: CASKASGGPYNEQFF
CDR3 length: 17; V gene: TRBV27; J gene: TRBJ1-2; CDR3 protein: CASSLTDRGRSVYGYTF
CDR3 length: 18; V gene: TRBV5-1; J gene: TRBJ1-1; CDR3 protein: CASSLTTPGGQWFAEAFF
CDR3 length: 15; V gene: TRBV7-3; J gene: TRBJ2-1; CDR3 protein: CASSPARGVYNEQFF
CDR3 length: 11; V gene: TRBV10-3; J gene: TRBJ2-1; CDR3 protein: CAISPNNEQFF
CDR3 length: 15; V gene: TRBV5-5; J gene: TRBJ1-2; CDR3 protein: CASSPRAKQDYGYTF
CDR3 length: 15; V gene: TRBV6-4; J gene: TRBJ1-2; CDR3 protein: CASSDSPGSYYGYTF
CDR3 length: 14; V gene: TRBV10-1; J gene: TRBJ1-2; CDR3 protein: CASSPQGINYGYTF
CDR3 length: 14; V gene: TRBV7-6; J gene: TRBJ2-7; CDR3 protein: CASSLEEGSYEQYF
CDR3 length: 12; V gene: TRBV4-2; J gene: TRBJ2-7; CDR3 protein: CASSPGGYEQYF
CDR3 length: 14; V gene: TRBV7-2; J gene: TRBJ1-2; CDR3 protein: CASSLERGNYGYTF
CDR3 length: 17; V gene: TRBV7-8; J gene: TRBJ1-2; CDR3 protein: CASSPRDRGVKNYGYTF
CDR3 length: 14; V gene: TRBV10-3; J gene: TRBJ2-3; CDR3 protein: CAISDTGIADTQYF
CDR3 length: 16; V gene: TRBV7-9; J gene: TRBJ1-5; CDR3 protein: CASSPGTWTDHQPQHF
CDR3 length: 13; V gene: TRBV6-1; J gene: TRBJ2-5; CDR3 protein: CASSGDWKETQYF
CDR3 length: 11; V gene: TRBV5-1; J gene: TRBJ2-7; CDR3 protein: CASSLVNEQYF
CDR3 length: 15; V gene: TRBV6-5; J gene: TRBJ2-7; CDR3 protein: CASSYSGGGPYEQYF
CDR3 length: 15; V gene: TRBV5-1; J gene: TRBJ1-3; CDR3 protein: CASSGTGNSGNTIYF
CDR3 length: 14; V gene: TRBV27; J gene: TRBJ2-7; CDR3 protein: CASSFGVSSYEQYF
CDR3 length: 10; V gene: TRBV25-1; J gene: TRBJ2-5; CDR3 protein: CASGQETQYF
CDR3 length: 13; V gene: TRBV6-5; J gene: TRBJ2-1; CDR3 protein: CASRDRVIDEQFF
CDR3 length: 16; V gene: TRBV6-1; J gene: TRBJ1-3; CDR3 protein: CASSEASDSSGNTIYF
CDR3 length: 14; V gene: TRBV18; J gene: TRBJ1-2; CDR3 protein: CASSPSGGDYGYTF
CDR3 length: 16; V gene: TRBV7-9; J gene: TRBJ1-1; CDR3 protein: CASSLGITGTSIEAFF
CDR3 length: 14; V gene: TRBV2; J gene: TRBJ2-1; CDR3 protein: CASTWALESDEQFF
CDR3 length: 12; V gene: TRBV7-6; J gene: TRBJ2-5; CDR3 protein: CASSFNPGQKYF
CDR3 length: 13; V gene: TRBV23-1; J gene: TRBJ1-5; CDR3 protein: CARGLCNDQPQHF
CDR3 length: 15; V gene: TRBV7-2; J gene: TRBJ2-1; CDR3 protein: CASSLGLAGVDEQFF
CDR3 length: 13; V gene: TRBV29-1; J gene: TRBJ2-2; CDR3 protein: CSVPTQEYGELFF
CDR3 length: 17; V gene: TRBV18; J gene: TRBJ1-1; CDR3 protein: CASSPLGVDRANTEAFF
CDR3 length: 15; V gene: TRBV6-5; J gene: TRBJ1-4; CDR3 protein: CASSSRTGRDEKLFF
CDR3 length: 18; V gene: TRBV1; J gene: TRBJ2-3; CDR3 protein: CTSSQRLAGEKSTDTQYF
CDR3 length: 11; V gene: TRBV6-1; J gene: TRBJ1-2; CDR3 protein: CASSEVGGGTF
CDR3 length: 14; V gene: TRBV5-5; J gene: TRBJ2-7; CDR3 protein: CASSLTSGRPEQYF
CDR3 length: 15; V gene: TRBV11-3; J gene: TRBJ1-1; CDR3 protein: CASSLDPGSSTEAFF
CDR3 length: 15; V gene: TRBV27; J gene: TRBJ2-3; CDR3 protein: CASSFRQAGTDTQYF
CDR3 length: 14; V gene: TRBV6-5; J gene: TRBJ2-1; CDR3 protein: CASTSGTGSNEQFF
CDR3 length: 13; V gene: TRBV6-5; J gene: TRBJ2-5; CDR3 protein: CASSRALQETQYF
CDR3 length: 14; V gene: TRBV27; J gene: TRBJ1-5; CDR3 protein: CASSYLDSNQPQHF